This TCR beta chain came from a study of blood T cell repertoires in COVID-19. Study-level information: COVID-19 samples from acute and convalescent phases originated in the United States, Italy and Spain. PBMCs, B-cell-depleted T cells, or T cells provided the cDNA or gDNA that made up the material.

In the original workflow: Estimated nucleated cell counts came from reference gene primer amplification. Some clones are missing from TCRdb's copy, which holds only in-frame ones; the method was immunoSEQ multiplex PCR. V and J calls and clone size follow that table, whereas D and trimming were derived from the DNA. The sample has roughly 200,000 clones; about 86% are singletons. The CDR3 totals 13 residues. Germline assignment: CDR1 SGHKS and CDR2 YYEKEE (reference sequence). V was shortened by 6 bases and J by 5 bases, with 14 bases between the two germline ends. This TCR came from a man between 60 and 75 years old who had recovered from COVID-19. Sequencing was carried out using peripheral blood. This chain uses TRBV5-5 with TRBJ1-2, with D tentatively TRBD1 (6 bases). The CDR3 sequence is CASTRTDSYGYTF. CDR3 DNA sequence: TGTGCCAGCACCAGGACAGATAGTTATGGCTACACCTTC. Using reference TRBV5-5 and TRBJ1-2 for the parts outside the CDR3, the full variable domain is DAGVTQSPTHLIKTRGQQVTLRCSPISGHKSVSWYQQVLGQGPQFIFQYYEKEERGRGNFPDRFSARQFPNYSSELNVNALLLGDSALYLCASTRTDSYGYTFGSGTRLTVV.